The present TCR beta chain was sequenced within a study of beta chain features in type 1 diabetes. General study points: For patients and controls alike, PCR might favor shorter templates to the same degree. Researchers report that Type 1 diabetes patients had moderately but significantly shorter TCRB CDR3s across all four CD4+ subsets.

Sequenced material consisted of expressed TCRB transcripts (all of the isolated RNA was reverse transcribed). Assay: immunoSEQ multiplex PCR; the TCRdb copy retains only in-frame clones and omits some. The sample has approximately 380,000 clones; approximately 15% are singletons. Note on this clone: Antigen specificity is unknown.

Per the germline V gene, CDR1 is SEHNR and CDR2 is FQNEAQ (reference sequence). After removal of 6 bases from V and 0 bases from J, the junction contained 0 bases not matched to a gene. This CDR3 has 13 residues. This TCR was recovered from a woman younger than 30 in good health. The sequenced sample consisted of naive CD4+ T cells from blood. The chain uses TRBV7-9 and TRBJ2-5; TRBD2 aligns across 8 bases. CDR3 DNA sequence: TGTGCCAGCAGACTAGCGGACCAAGAGACCCAGTACTTC. As protein: CASRLADQETQYF.